The 25 T cell receptor beta chains below come from one sample, sequenced in a study of T cells in women clearing cervical HPV infection. Repertoires were generated with immunoSEQ multiplex PCR, while TCRdb's copy carries only in-frame clones and drops some. The sample features approximately 52,000 clones, with around 1.6% in its top ten. The sequenced sample consisted of blood buffy coat. The receptors were gathered from a woman aged 18-70 years with a cervical HPV16 infection that either progressed to CIN3+ or cleared (not recorded which).

CDR3 DNA (partial): TGTGCCAGCAGTGTTGGGGCATACTACGAG. Protein sequence: CASSVGAYYE. The CDR3, in full, reads CASSVGAYYEQYF. V is TRBV2 and J is TRBJ2-7; TRBD1 might be the D (5 bases). The CDR3 end is not reached by the read, which stops 3 residues before it; the germline J gene fills it in. Germline V gene lookup returns CDR1 SNHLY and CDR2 FYNNEI. V lost 4 bases and J 3 bases, leaving 10 bases between the germline ends. This CDR3 is 13 amino acids long.

Worth noting for this clone: From the germline J gene comes the end of the CDR3, since the read stops 3 residues before it. V usage is TRBV18 and J usage is TRBJ2-5, with TRBD2 identical over 10 bases. The CDR3 is 15 residues long. Germline CDR1 is KGHSH and CDR2 is LQKENI. Germline trimming cut 2 bases from V and 4 bases from J; bases unmatched to any gene: 4. CDR3 DNA (partial): TGTGCCAGCTCACCAAACAGCGGGGGGGCAGAGACC. Protein: CASSPNSGGAET. In full, the CDR3 reads CASSPNSGGAETQYF.

Regarding this clone: The DNA ends 3 residues before the CDR3 does, and the rest of the CDR3 is filled in from the germline J gene. This chain joins TRBV5-4 and TRBJ2-1, with TRBD1 identical over 7 bases. This CDR3 has 14 residues. J was trimmed by 6 bases and V by 4 bases; bases with no gene match: 7. Germline lookup yields CDR1 SGHNT and CDR2 YYREEE (reference sequence). CDR3 bases read: TGTGCCAGCAGCGGGCAGGGGGTTTTCAATGAG. This gives the protein CASSGQGVFNE. The entire CDR3 is CASSGQGVFNEQFF. The full variable domain, with the rest looked up from reference TRBV5-4 and TRBJ2-1, is ETGVTQSPTHLIKTRGQQVTLRCSSQSGHNTVSWYQQALGQGPQFIFQYYREEENGRGNFPPRFSGLQFPNYSSELNVNALELDDSALYLCASSGQGVFNEQFFGPGTRLTVL.

On this clone itself: The read falls 3 residues short of the CDR3 end, and the missing part is taken from the germline J gene. The V gene is TRBV30, the J gene TRBJ2-7, with 9 positions matching TRBD1. V was pared by 5 bases and J by 6 bases, with 5 bases of the junction left unmatched. The CDR3 has 12 residues. CDR1 and CDR2 (germline): GTSNPN, SVGIG (reference sequence). This CDR3 is CAWGQGFSEQYF. CDR3 DNA, as far as it was read: TGTGCCTGGGGACAGGGGTTTTCCGAG.

In regard to this clone: The read terminates 3 residues ahead of where the CDR3 ends, so the germline J gene completes it. This sequence joins TRBV7-6 and TRBJ2-7; D might be TRBD2 (5 bases). The CDR3 has 15 residues. The V end was cut by 5 bases, the J end by 0 bases, with 14 bases between. The germline V gene encodes CDR1 SGHVS and CDR2 FNYEAQ. CDR3 sequence: CASSPHPTSSYEQYF. Partial CDR3 DNA: TGTGCCAGCAGCCCCCACCCCACTAGCTCCTACGAG.

CDR3 residues: CASSLVQREEETQYF. The DNA read from the CDR3 is TGCGCCAGCAGCTTGGTTCAGCGGGAGGAGGAGACC. V and J are TRBV5-1 and TRBJ2-5; TRBD2 aligns across 9 bases. Read sequence stops 3 residues before the CDR3 end, and the germline J gene provides the missing end. After removal of 0 bases from V and 5 bases from J, the junction contained 5 bases not matched to a gene. The CDR3 has 15 amino acids. CDR1 SGHRS and CDR2 YFSETQ come from the germline V gene.

In regard to this clone: Read coverage stops 3 residues before the CDR3 terminus; the germline J gene supplies the remainder. This chain links TRBV12-5 with TRBJ2-1; 11 positions match TRBD2. J was trimmed by 4 bases and V by 5 bases; bases with no gene match: 7. Germline-derived CDR1 and CDR2 are LGHNT and FRNRAP. The CDR3 length is 16 residues. The sequenced part of the CDR3 DNA is TGTGCTAGTGGTACCAAGACTAGCGGGGCTTACAATGAG. Protein sequence: CASGTKTSGAYNE. The CDR3 reads in full as CASGTKTSGAYNEQFF. The complete variable domain, with remaining parts taken from reference TRBV12-5 and TRBJ2-1, reads DARVTQTPRHKVTEMGQEVTMRCQPILGHNTVFWYRQTMMQGLELLAYFRNRAPLDDSGMPKDRFSAEMPDATLATLKIQPSEPRDSAVYFCASGTKTSGAYNEQFFGPGTRLTVL.

On this clone itself: Read data end 3 residues before the CDR3 end; the end is taken from the germline J gene. This chain uses TRBV23-1 with TRBJ1-2; the match to TRBD1 covers 8 bases. Being an ORF, TRBV23-1 has a function that is uncertain. This CDR3 spans 15 amino acids. The CDR3 here is CASSPRQGISKGYTF. Partial CDR3 DNA: TGCGCCAGCAGTCCGCGACAGGGGATATCTAAGGGC.

For this clone: From the germline J gene comes the end of the CDR3, since the read stops 3 residues before it. This chain uses TRBV29-1 with TRBJ2-7; TRBD1 matches at 10 bases. V lost 6 bases, J lost 3 bases, and 2 bases stayed unmatched. Germline V lookup: CDR1 SQVTM, CDR2 ANQGSEA. This CDR3 has 12 amino acids. The CDR3 spells CSVGQGGYEQYF. The covered CDR3 bases are TGCAGCGTAGGACAGGGGGGCTACGAG.

Comments on this clone: The read falls 3 residues short of the CDR3 end, and the missing part is taken from the germline J gene. This sequence joins TRBV7-3 and TRBJ1-6; D remains unclear. Germline lookup yields CDR1 SGHTA and CDR2 FQGTGA. This CDR3 has 14 residues. V dropped 1 base and J dropped 4 bases, with 5 bases sitting between them. This CDR3 is CASSLSAYNSPLHF. Incomplete CDR3 DNA: TGTGCCAGCAGCTTAAGCGCGTATAATTCACCC.

Regarding this clone: Coverage ceases 3 residues before the CDR3 finishes, and the germline J gene fills in the end. The rearrangement uses TRBV12-3 or TRBV12-4 and TRBJ1-5, with 10 bases fitting TRBD1. V trimming: 1 base; J trimming: 2 bases; junction bases outside the gene matches: 5. CDR3 length equals 17 residues. This CDR3 reads CASSLGSGTGGNQPQHF. The sequenced CDR3 bases are TGTGCCAGCAGTTTAGGTTCGGGGACAGGGGGCAATCAGCCC.

CDR3: CSARDRLTSVRTWETQYF. The DNA read from the CDR3 is TGCAGTGCTAGAGATAGGTTAACTAGCGTTAGGACGTGGGAGACC. The chain employs TRBV20-1 and TRBJ2-5, with 7 bases identical to TRBD2. The read finishes 3 residues shy of the CDR3 end, and the germline J gene is used to complete it. The CDR3 runs 18 residues. CDR1 is DFQATT, CDR2 SNEGSKA, per germline (reference sequence). Losses at the gene ends were 0 bases for V and 5 bases for J; bases not matched to a gene: 18.

On this clone: Read coverage stops 3 residues before the CDR3 terminus; the germline J gene supplies the remainder. The chain has TRBV6-4 and TRBJ2-1, with a tentative D call TRBD1 (5 bases). The CDR3 consists of 13 residues. V was shortened by 5 bases and J by 5 bases, with 10 bases between the two germline ends. Germline values: CDR1 MRHNA, CDR2 SNTAGT. The CDR3 loop reads CASSLDSHNEQFF. The sequenced CDR3 bases are TGTGCCAGCAGTCTTGACAGCCACAATGAG.

To note about this clone: The read halts 3 residues ahead of the CDR3 end, with the missing end drawn from the germline J gene. This chain connects TRBV5-1 to TRBJ1-6; D is possibly TRBD1 (6 bases). This CDR3 has 16 amino acids. The V end lost 3 bases, the J end lost 6 bases, and 16 bases lay between the germline ends. Germline V lookup: CDR1 SGHRS, CDR2 YFSETQ. The CDR3: CASSWDLQGGNSPLHF. The part of the CDR3 DNA that was read is TGCGCCAGCAGCTGGGACCTACAGGGTGGTAATTCACCC.

Worth noting for this clone: Read data end 3 residues before the CDR3 end; the end is taken from the germline J gene. The chain employs TRBV11-3 and TRBJ2-3, with D tentatively TRBD2 (6 bases). The CDR3 is 14 residues long. Trimming shortened V by 0 bases and J by 4 bases, and 8 bases separated the two germline ends. In germline, CDR1 is SGHNT, CDR2 YENEEA. CDR3 DNA (partial): TGTGCCAGCAGCTTAGATGGGACTTCAGATACG. Its protein product is CASSLDGTSDT. The whole CDR3 sequence is CASSLDGTSDTQYF.

CDR3 loop: CASRLQDASPLHF. The sequenced part of the CDR3 DNA is TGCGCCAGCAGGTTACAGGATGCGTCACCC. This chain connects TRBV5-1 to TRBJ1-6, with D possibly matching TRBD1 (5 bases). The sequence runs out 3 residues before the end of the CDR3; the remainder is reconstructed from the germline J gene. This CDR3 region has 13 residues. Germline V gives CDR1 SGHRS, CDR2 YFSETQ. The V gene lost 5 bases and the J gene lost 10 bases, with 13 bases spanning the gap.

For this clone: Coverage ceases 3 residues before the CDR3 finishes, and the germline J gene fills in the end. This chain links TRBV7-2 with TRBJ1-1, with 8 bases aligning to TRBD1. The trim removed 6 bases at V and 5 bases at J, leaving 8 bases unmatched. Germline assignment: CDR1 SGHTA and CDR2 FQGNSA. The CDR3 sequence is 14 residues long. The CDR3 DNA, read in part, is TGTGCCAGCAGTTCCGGACAGGGCAGAACTGAA. Protein product: CASSSGQGRTE. The full CDR3 protein reads CASSSGQGRTEAFF.

In regard to this clone: The CDR3 end falls 3 residues outside the read, so it is completed with the germline J gene. V and J are TRBV30 and TRBJ2-7; D might be TRBD2 (7 bases). Per the germline V gene, CDR1 is GTSNPN and CDR2 is SVGIG (reference sequence). Trimming removed 5 bases from V and 0 bases from J, with 14 bases in between. CDR3 length equals 14 residues. The CDR3 loop reads CAWGGDIDSYEQYF. CDR3 bases read: TGTGCCTGGGGGGGGGACATCGACTCCTACGAG.

As regards this clone: The missing CDR3 end, 3 residues past where the read stops, is filled in from the germline J gene. V usage is TRBV29-1 and J usage is TRBJ1-1, with 11 bases matching TRBD1. The length of the CDR3 is 14 residues. Trimming removed 7 bases from V and 4 bases from J; junction bases left unmatched: 8. Germline V gene lookup returns CDR1 SQVTM and CDR2 ANQGSEA. CDR3 amino acids: CSAGGGTGGTEAFF. The CDR3 DNA, read in part, is TGCAGCGCGGGTGGAGGGACAGGGGGCACTGAA.

Note on this clone: The observed sequence ends 3 residues before the CDR3 terminus, with the missing tail filled in from the germline J gene. The rearrangement uses TRBV20-1 and TRBJ2-5; the D gene is possibly TRBD2 (7 bases). The germline V gene encodes CDR1 DFQATT and CDR2 SNEGSKA (reference sequence). The V end was cut by 4 bases, the J end by 5 bases, with 14 bases between. The CDR3 totals 13 residues. The CDR3 loop reads CSAIEGGGETQYF. The CDR3 DNA, read in part, is TGCAGTGCTATAGAGGGGGGAGGGGAGACC.

As regards this clone: The read ends 3 residues before the CDR3 terminus; that terminus is restored from the germline J gene. The V call is TRBV7-2, the J call TRBJ1-1, with D possibly being TRBD1 (5 bases). CDR3 length: 15 amino acids. Germline CDR1 and CDR2: SGHTA and FQGNSA. Trimming shortened V by 3 bases and J by 1 base, and 12 bases separated the two germline ends. CDR3 sequence: CASSFEGFQNTEAFF. CDR3 DNA (partial): TGTGCCAGCAGCTTCGAGGGGTTCCAGAACACTGAA.

Worth noting for this clone: The missing CDR3 end, 3 residues past where the read stops, is filled in from the germline J gene. The chain employs TRBV20-1 and TRBJ2-7, with 8 nucleotides matching TRBD1. Germline lookup yields CDR1 DFQATT and CDR2 SNEGSKA (reference sequence). The CDR3 runs to 15 residues. The trim removed 5 bases at V and 6 bases at J, leaving 15 bases unmatched. Incomplete CDR3 DNA: TGCAGTGCTCCCGACCCTTGGACAGGGACGAGCGAG. This codes for CSAPDPWTGTSE. The full CDR3 sequence reads CSAPDPWTGTSEQYF.

A remark on this clone: The read falls 3 residues short of the CDR3 end, and the missing part is taken from the germline J gene. V is TRBV2 and J is TRBJ1-2, with D uncertain. Looked up from germline, CDR1 is SNHLY and CDR2 is FYNNEI. CDR3 length: 16 amino acids. Partial CDR3 DNA: TGTGCCAGCAGTGAAATATTTCGGACGGCCGGGGTGGGC. As protein: CASSEIFRTAGVG. The full CDR3 protein reads CASSEIFRTAGVGYTF.

Concerning this clone itself: Coverage ceases 3 residues before the CDR3 finishes, and the germline J gene fills in the end. This rearrangement joins TRBV5-1 to TRBJ2-3; 14 nucleotides agree with TRBD2. The germline V gene encodes CDR1 SGHRS and CDR2 YFSETQ. This CDR3 is built from 18 residues. Trimming cost V 1 base and J 3 bases; bases outside gene matches: 7. CDR3 DNA, as far as it was read: TGCGCCAGCAGCTTGAGACCTGGACTAGCGGGAGGAACAGATACG. Its protein product is CASSLRPGLAGGTDT. The complete CDR3 sequence is CASSLRPGLAGGTDTQYF. Supplemented by reference TRBV5-1 and TRBJ2-3, the full variable domain reads KAGVTQTPRYLIKTRGQQVTLSCSPISGHRSVSWYQQTPGQGLQFLFEYFSETQRNKGNFPGRFSGRQFSNSRSEMNVSTLELGDSALYLCASSLRPGLAGGTDTQYFGPGTRLTVL.

Details on this clone: Read data end 3 residues before the CDR3 end; the end is taken from the germline J gene. J is TRBJ2-3 and V is TRBV11-2; possible D gene TRBD1, 6 bases. Germline loops: CDR1 SGHAT, CDR2 FQNNGV. V was shortened by 3 bases and J by 4 bases, with 11 bases between the two germline ends. The CDR3 extends over 14 amino acids. The CDR3 bases that were read are TGTGCCAGCAGCTTTGGGGGCAGCGCAGATACG. This sequence encodes CASSFGGSADT. The full CDR3 reads CASSFGGSADTQYF.